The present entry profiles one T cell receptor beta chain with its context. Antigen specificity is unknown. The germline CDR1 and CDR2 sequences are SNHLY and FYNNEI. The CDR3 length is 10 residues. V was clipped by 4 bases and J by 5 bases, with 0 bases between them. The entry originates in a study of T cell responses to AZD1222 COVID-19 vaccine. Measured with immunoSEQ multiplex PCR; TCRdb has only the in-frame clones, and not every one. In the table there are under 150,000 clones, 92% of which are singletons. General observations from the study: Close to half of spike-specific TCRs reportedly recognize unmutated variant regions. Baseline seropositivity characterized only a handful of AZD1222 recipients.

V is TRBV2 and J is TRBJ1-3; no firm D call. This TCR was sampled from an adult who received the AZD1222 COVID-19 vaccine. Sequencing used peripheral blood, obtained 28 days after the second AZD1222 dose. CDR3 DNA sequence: TGTGCCAGCAGTGGAAACACCATATATTTT. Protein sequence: CASSGNTIYF.